This T cell receptor beta chain was obtained from a study of cytomegalovirus exposure and HLA in healthy donors. Overall study: In an early release, HLA-typed donors contributed some 80 million unique TCR sequences.

60 Vbeta and 13 Jbeta primers were used in PCR. Generated by immunoSEQ multiplex PCR, the TCRdb table keeps only in-frame clones and is missing some. This sample has around 200,000 clones, with roughly 80% found just once. Concerning this clone: As yet, its antigen is unknown.

Overall study findings and caveats: A cluster of highly shared sequence variants was likely a sequencing artifact. Rarity held for most TCR sequences, but there were some public TCRs that occurred in many donors. TRBV6-2, TRBV6-3 and some other V segments were excluded as indistinguishable.

The CDR3 is 14 amino acids. The source of this sequence is a man aged 40-49 years in good health and CMV-seropositive. The J gene is TRBJ2-7, the V gene TRBV21-1; TRBD1 reflects the table's D call only, with no check against the DNA. TRBV21-1 is labeled a pseudogene. The sequencing input was PBMCs. The DNA for the CDR3 is TGTGCCAGCAGCATGGGCCTACTTACCTACGAGCAGTACGTC. Its protein product is CASSMGLLTYEQYV.